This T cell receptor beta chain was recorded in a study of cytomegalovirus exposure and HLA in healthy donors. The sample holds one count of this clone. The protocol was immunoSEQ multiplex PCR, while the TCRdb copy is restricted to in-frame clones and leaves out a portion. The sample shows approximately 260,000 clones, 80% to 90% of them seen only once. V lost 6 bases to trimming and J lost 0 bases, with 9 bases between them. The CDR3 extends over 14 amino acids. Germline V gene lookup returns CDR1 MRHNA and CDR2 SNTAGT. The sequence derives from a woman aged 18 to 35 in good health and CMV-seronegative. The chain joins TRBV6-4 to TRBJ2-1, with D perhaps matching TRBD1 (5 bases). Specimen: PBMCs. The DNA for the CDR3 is TGTGCCAGCAGCGCCGACAGCTCCTACAATGAGCAGTTCTTC. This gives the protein CASSADSSYNEQFF.